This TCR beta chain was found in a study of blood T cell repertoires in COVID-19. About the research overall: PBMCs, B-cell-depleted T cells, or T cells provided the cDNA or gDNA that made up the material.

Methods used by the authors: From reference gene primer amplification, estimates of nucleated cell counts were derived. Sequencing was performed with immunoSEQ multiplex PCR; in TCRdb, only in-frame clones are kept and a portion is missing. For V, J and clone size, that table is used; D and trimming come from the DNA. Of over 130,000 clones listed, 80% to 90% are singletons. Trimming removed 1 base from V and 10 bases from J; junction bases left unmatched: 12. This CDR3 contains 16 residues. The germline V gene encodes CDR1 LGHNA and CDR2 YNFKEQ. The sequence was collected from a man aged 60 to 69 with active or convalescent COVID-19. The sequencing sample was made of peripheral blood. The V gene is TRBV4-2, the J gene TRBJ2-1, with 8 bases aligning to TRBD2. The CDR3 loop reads CASSQAGGAGLQEQFF. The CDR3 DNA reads TGTGCCAGCAGCCAAGCCGGGGGGGCCGGCCTACAAGAGCAGTTCTTC.